This T cell receptor beta chain is from a study of T cells in Graves' hyperthyroidism and ophthalmopathy. Study in general: Peripheral blood was acquired at first diagnosis, ahead of any therapy whatsoever. Study-wide results and caveats: A model of 13 V-J pairs discriminated ophthalmopathy from stable hyperthyroidism.

Germline V gene data show CDR1 as SGHRS and CDR2 as YFSETQ. The V gene lost 6 bases and the J gene lost 2 bases, with 15 bases spanning the gap. The CDR3 is made up of 14 amino acids. The diagnoses drew upon clinical symptoms, serum thyroxine and TRAb, thyroid ultrasound and orbital computed tomography. PBMCs were collected from a roughly 10 ml volume of fresh peripheral blood. Researchers amplified the TCR beta CDR3 regions from RNA transcripts. Using the HTBI primer set, a first-round RT-PCR was run on the TCR CDR3. TCRdb used MiXCR to reprocess the multiplex PCR reads, holding one entry per CDR3 protein. This sample has about 480,000 distinct CDR3 sequences; roughly 22% occur once, and the top ten carry 49%. This clonotype showed up just a few times. The antigen is unknown.

The source material was blood. The TCR comes from a woman in her sixties or seventies with Graves' ophthalmopathy. The chain carries TRBV5-1 and TRBJ2-7; D may be TRBD1 (6 bases). The CDR3 DNA is TGCGCCAGCAAAGAGGACAGTACAACCTACGAGCAGTACTTC. This encodes CASKEDSTTYEQYF.